The rows below give T cell receptor beta chains drawn from one sample of a study of blood T cell repertoires in COVID-19. The assay was immunoSEQ multiplex PCR, and TCRdb's table has in-frame clones only and misses some. This sample carries fewer than 200,000 clones, 80% to 90% of them seen once, and the ten largest clones take over 3.5%. Sequencing was performed on peripheral blood. The origin of the receptors is a woman aged 55-75 years who had recovered from COVID-19. The CDR3 runs from the conserved cysteine through the conserved F or W. The D gene is left open where the match is weak. The size field is filled for only some rows; it gives once, few, many or a size class.

size	V	J	D	CDR3	DNA
many	TRBV7-9	TRBJ1-2	.	CASSSSGKRLYGYTF	TGTGCCAGCAGCTCCAGCGGCAAGAGGCTCTATGGCTACACCTTC
.	TRBV7-9	TRBJ1-2	.	CASSLSRGTYGYTF	TGTGCCAGCAGCTTATCCCGGGGGACCTATGGCTACACCTTC
.	TRBV28	TRBJ1-5	.	CASSLGEGSNQPQHF	TGTGCCAGCAGTTTAGGGGAGGGGAGCAATCAGCCCCAGCATTTT
.	TRBV7-8	TRBJ2-7	TRBD1	CASSSDRTYEQYF	TGTGCCAGCAGCTCGGACAGGACCTACGAGCAGTACTTC
.	TRBV5-5	TRBJ2-2	.	CASSLAGRVLSGELFF	TGTGCCAGCAGCCTGGCTGGCAGGGTACTTTCCGGGGAGCTGTTTTTT
.	TRBV5-1	TRBJ1-5	TRBD1	CASSLVGRGQPQHF	TGCGCCAGCAGCTTGGTTGGCAGGGGGCAGCCCCAGCATTTT
.	TRBV5-4	TRBJ1-5	.	CASSLTQDSNQPQHF	TGTGCCAGCAGCCTGACACAGGATAGCAATCAGCCCCAGCATTTT
once	TRBV28	TRBJ1-2	.	CASSLWDRTDRGYTF	TGTGCCAGCAGTTTATGGGACCGGACAGACCGGGGCTACACCTTC
.	TRBV11-2	TRBJ2-4	.	CASGAGGPVGYF	TGTGCCAGCGGAGCCGGAGGGCCGGTGGGGTACTTC
.	TRBV7-2	TRBJ1-5	.	CASSLDLIQPQHF	TGTGCCAGCAGCTTGGACTTAATCCAGCCCCAGCATTTT
.	TRBV7-8	TRBJ1-5	.	CASSLVAVSNQPQHF	TGTGCCAGCAGCTTAGTGGCGGTTAGCAATCAGCCCCAGCATTTT
.	TRBV24-1	TRBJ2-3	TRBD1	CATSEPGQGPNTQYF	TGTGCCACCAGTGAACCGGGACAGGGGCCCAATACGCAGTATTTT
.	TRBV5-1	TRBJ2-2	TRBD1	CASRQGGRGGELFF	TGCGCCAGCCGACAGGGTGGACGAGGGGGGGAGCTGTTTTTT
.	TRBV7-2	TRBJ2-3	TRBD2	CASSLVGGVDTQYF	TGTGCCAGCAGCTTAGTCGGGGGGGTTGATACGCAGTATTTT
few	TRBV27	TRBJ2-7	TRBD2	CASSRGRLYEQYF	TGTGCCAGCAGTCGCGGGAGATTGTACGAGCAGTACTTC
.	TRBV7-2	TRBJ1-5	.	CASSLARGGLGSNQPQHF	TGTGCCAGCAGCTTAGCGCGGGGGGGGCTCGGTAGCAATCAGCCCCAGCATTTT
.	TRBV5-6	TRBJ2-3	.	CASSLVGRTSTDTQYF	TGTGCCAGCAGCTTGGTGGGCAGAACTAGCACAGATACGCAGTATTTT
once	TRBV3-1/TRBV3-2	TRBJ2-2	.	CASSTAGELFF	TGTGCCAGCAGTACGGCCGGGGAGCTGTTTTTT
.	TRBV4-3	TRBJ1-2	.	CASSLTRQQGRNYGYTF	TGCGCCAGCAGCCTAACCCGGCAACAGGGCCGTAACTATGGCTACACCTTC
.	TRBV28	TRBJ2-3	TRBD1	CASSLGTGVPDTQYF	TGTGCCAGCAGTTTAGGGACAGGGGTCCCAGATACGCAGTATTTT
.	TRBV9	TRBJ2-3	.	CASSVDPEGLTDTQYF	TGTGCCAGCAGCGTGGACCCAGAGGGCCTAACAGATACGCAGTATTTT
few	TRBV7-6	TRBJ1-1	TRBD1	CASSLKGQMNTEAFF	TGTGCCAGCAGCTTAAAGGGACAGATGAACACTGAAGCTTTCTTT
.	TRBV28	TRBJ2-7	TRBD1	CASSSTGPYEQYF	TGTGCCAGCAGTTCGACAGGGCCTTACGAGCAGTACTTC
.	TRBV5-1	TRBJ2-3	.	CASSLGGDITDTQYF	TGCGCCAGCAGCTTGGGAGGGGACATCACAGATACGCAGTATTTT
.	TRBV19	TRBJ1-1	.	CAGSRAGYTEAFF	TGTGCCGGTAGTCGGGCAGGGTACACTGAAGCTTTCTTT
few	TRBV7-9	TRBJ2-3	.	CASSFQGPTQYF	TGTGCCAGCAGCTTCCAGGGGCCTACGCAGTATTTT
once	TRBV28	TRBJ1-4	TRBD1	CASSSTGTGQKKLFF	TGTGCCAGCAGTTCTACCGGGACAGGGCAGAAAAAACTGTTTTTT
.	TRBV7-8	TRBJ2-1	TRBD2	CASSLGASGHNEQFF	TGTGCCAGCAGCTTAGGGGCTAGCGGCCACAATGAGCAGTTCTTC
.	TRBV18	TRBJ1-4	.	CASSPNQGPSEKLFF	TGTGCCAGCTCGCCGAACCAGGGGCCCAGCGAAAAACTGTTTTTT
once	TRBV24-1	TRBJ2-7	TRBD1	CATASGQLTYEQYF	TGTGCCACCGCCTCGGGACAGTTGACCTACGAGCAGTACTTC
once	TRBV5-4	TRBJ2-2	TRBD1	CASSTRDRGSGELFF	TGTGCCAGCAGCACCAGGGACAGGGGAAGCGGGGAGCTGTTTTTT
few	TRBV12-3/TRBV12-4	TRBJ1-5	TRBD1	CASRSQGQQPQHF	TGTGCCAGCAGATCACAGGGGCAGCAGCCCCAGCATTTT
.	TRBV24-1	TRBJ1-1	.	CATSDNGGVDTEAFF	TGTGCCACCAGTGATAATGGAGGGGTGGACACTGAAGCTTTCTTT
.	TRBV6-1	TRBJ1-6	.	CASSEVRMDSQNNSPLHF	TGTGCCAGCAGTGAAGTTCGAATGGACAGTCAGAATAATTCACCCCTCCACTTT
once	TRBV28	TRBJ2-7	TRBD2	CASSTPYRQPQGLAGVPYEQYF	TGTGCCAGCAGTACCCCCTACCGACAGCCGCAGGGACTAGCGGGGGTCCCCTACGAGCAGTACTTC
.	TRBV27	TRBJ1-2	TRBD1	CASSPVQGAYGYTF	TGTGCCAGCAGTCCAGTACAGGGGGCATATGGCTACACCTTC
.	TRBV28	TRBJ1-6	.	CASSSFSYNSPLHF	TGTGCCAGCAGTTCATTCTCCTATAATTCACCCCTCCACTTT
.	TRBV5-1	TRBJ2-6	.	CASSIRQMSGANVLTF	TGCGCCAGCAGCATAAGACAGATGTCTGGGGCCAACGTCCTGACTTTC
.	TRBV3-1/TRBV3-2	TRBJ1-3	.	CASSRTQAPGNTIYF	TGTGCCAGCAGCCGCACCCAGGCGCCTGGAAACACCATATATTTT
.	TRBV19	TRBJ1-1	.	CASSPYRDTEAFF	TGTGCCAGTAGTCCCTATCGGGACACTGAAGCTTTCTTT
once	TRBV5-1	TRBJ1-3	.	CASSLGQGRQNTIYF	TGCGCCAGCAGCTTGGGTCAGGGGAGACAAAACACCATATATTTT
once	TRBV5-5	TRBJ1-4	.	CASSFGGATGAEKLFF	TGTGCCAGCAGCTTTGGGGGGGCGACAGGTGCCGAAAAACTGTTTTTT
once	TRBV7-9	TRBJ2-1	.	CASSLEFGSSYNEQFF	TGTGCCAGCAGCTTAGAATTCGGGAGCTCCTACAATGAGCAGTTCTTC
.	TRBV6-2/TRBV6-3	TRBJ2-7	.	CASSYFGGAGAVYEQYF	TGTGCCAGCAGTTATTTTGGAGGGGCGGGGGCCGTCTACGAGCAGTACTTC
.	TRBV3-1/TRBV3-2	TRBJ1-2	TRBD1	CASSQQQGPYGYTF	TGTGCCAGCAGCCAACAACAGGGGCCCTATGGCTACACCTTC
.	TRBV28	TRBJ1-1	.	CASTSYLWYRDSNGGNTEAFF	TGTGCCAGCACCTCTTATCTCTGGTACCGGGACTCAAATGGGGGGAACACTGAAGCTTTCTTT
.	TRBV28	TRBJ2-7	TRBD1	CASSDRGHSEQYF	TGTGCCAGCAGTGACAGGGGGCATAGCGAGCAGTACTTC
.	TRBV5-1	TRBJ1-1	.	CASSPSRVNTEAFF	TGCGCCAGCAGCCCTAGCCGGGTTAACACTGAAGCTTTCTTT
.	TRBV7-8	TRBJ1-3	TRBD1	CASSSRQGASGNTIYF	TGTGCCAGCAGCTCGAGACAGGGGGCGAGTGGAAACACCATATATTTT
.	TRBV7-6	TRBJ2-2	.	CASSLVSQNTGELFF	TGTGCCAGCAGCTTAGTGAGTCAGAACACCGGGGAGCTGTTTTTT
.	TRBV6-5	TRBJ2-1	TRBD2	CASSYLRTSLGDEQFF	TGTGCCAGCAGTTACCTCAGGACTAGCCTTGGGGATGAGCAGTTCTTC
.	TRBV2	TRBJ2-3	.	CASNPGSPDTQYF	TGTGCCAGCAATCCTGGGAGTCCAGATACGCAGTATTTT
.	TRBV5-1	TRBJ2-5	TRBD1	CASQGWTGQETQYF	TGCGCCAGCCAAGGATGGACAGGTCAAGAGACCCAGTACTTC
.	TRBV7-8	TRBJ2-5	.	CASSLGRGETQYF	TGTGCCAGCAGCTTAGGGCGCGGGGAGACCCAGTACTTC
.	TRBV12-3/TRBV12-4	TRBJ1-1	TRBD1	CASIFSGGTEAFF	TGTGCCAGCATCTTCTCAGGGGGCACTGAAGCTTTCTTT
.	TRBV10-3	TRBJ2-3	TRBD1	CAISPWGQGANYTQYF	TGTGCCATCAGTCCTTGGGGACAGGGGGCGAACTATACGCAGTATTTT